This T cell receptor beta chain was observed in a study of OX40 agonist ivuxolimab in advanced cancers. Study observations and caveats: CD4+ and CD8+ blood T cells expanded clonally by week 6 at 0.1 to 3.0 mg/kg. Which antigen the expanded peripheral T cells recognized is unknown. CD8+ T cells averaged more expanded clones than CD4+.

The data were produced by immunoSEQ multiplex PCR, yet TCRdb's version contains in-frame clones alone and is incomplete. Here the sample spans tens of thousands of clones, roughly 84% being singletons. V lost 1 base and J 4 bases, leaving 11 bases between the germline ends. Looked up from germline, CDR1 is KGHSH and CDR2 is LQKENI. This CDR3 region has 14 residues. For this clone: Antigen: not known.

The clonotype comes from an adult with an advanced solid tumor such as melanoma, head and neck, liver or kidney cancer. This chain joins TRBV18 and TRBJ2-7; D is perhaps TRBD1 (6 bases). The sample was CD4+ or CD8+ T cells sorted from blood, taken in a trial of the OX40 agonist ivuxolimab. The CDR3 DNA is TGTGCCAGCTCACCACGGGTAGGGGGTTACGAGCAGTACTTC. This encodes CASSPRVGGYEQYF.